This TCR beta chain is from a study of T cell responses to AZD1222 COVID-19 vaccine. As concerns this clone: Antigen unknown.

Points from the study as a whole: Increases in Spike-specific TCR breadth and depth were seen after two AZD1222 doses. The study found vaccine-associated CD4 TCRs spanning spike, dominant at 160-218 and 743-854. Samples come after the peak T cell response, not at day 14. Possibly, clonal diversity was underestimated; donors were largely white British and included more females.

CDR3 size: 13 residues. Trimming pared 3 bases from V and 7 bases from J, leaving 12 bases between. Germline lookup yields CDR1 SGHTA and CDR2 FQGNSA. Using immunoSEQ multiplex PCR, the repertoire was profiled, and TCRdb retains in-frame clones only, with some absent. The table records 20,000 to 30,000 clones, approximately 88% of them present only once. The rearrangement joins TRBV7-2 to TRBJ1-2, with D possibly TRBD1 on 6 matching bases. The clonotype was recovered from an adult who received the AZD1222 COVID-19 vaccine. The sample was peripheral blood, taken 28 days after the second AZD1222 dose. Written as DNA, the CDR3 is TGTGCCAGCAGCTTTAAACAGGGTCCTGGCTACACCTTC. It specifies CASSFKQGPGYTF. The full variable domain, rest sourced from reference TRBV7-2 and TRBJ1-2, is GAGVSQSPSNKVTEKGKDVELRCDPISGHTALYWYRQSLGQGLEFLIYFQGNSAPDKSGLPSDRFSAERTGGSVSTLTIQRTQQEDSAVYLCASSFKQGPGYTFGSGTRLTVV.